Listed here are 8 T cell receptor beta chains from one sample, sequenced in a study of shared clonotypes between healthy human individuals. Data came from immunoSEQ multiplex PCR; TCRdb stores just in-frame clones and leaves some out. The table records millions of clones, roughly 93% of them present only once. The specimen sequenced was naive CD4+ T cells from PBMCs. Subset described: CD45RA+ positively selected. The receptors stem from a man aged 18 to 30 in good health. Some clones in this sample may be carry-over from other donors' samples.

The CDR3 nucleotides are TGTGCCAGCAGCTTAAGAGGGCTAGCGGGAGGTGTGACAGATACGCAGTATTTT. Its protein product is CASSLRGLAGGVTDTQYF. The chain employs TRBV7-3 and TRBJ2-3, with 11 bases that match TRBD2. Germline V gene lookup returns CDR1 SGHTA and CDR2 FQGTGA. Trimming took 1 base from V and 3 from J; bases not matched to a gene: 9. The CDR3 extends over 18 amino acids.

This clone was seen a handful of times. Other nucleotide sequences from this sample produce the same CDR3. The chain combines TRBV2 with TRBJ1-5, with D possibly being TRBD1 (6 bases). V was shortened by 4 bases and J by 0 bases, with 7 bases between the two germline ends. The CDR3 extends over 14 amino acids. Germline CDR1 is SNHLY and CDR2 is FYNNEI. CDR3 in DNA: TGTGCCAGCAGTGGGACAGTTAGCAATCAGCCCCAGCATTTT. Protein: CASSGTVSNQPQHF.

This chain joins TRBV5-6 and TRBJ2-7, with D maybe TRBD1 (5 bases). Trimming stripped 0 bases from V and 5 bases from J, with 15 bases between. The CDR3 totals 15 residues. Germline V CDR1 and CDR2: SGHDT, YYEEEE. The CDR3 sequence is CASSLGPGKGHEQYF. As DNA, the CDR3 is TGTGCCAGCAGCTTGGGACCAGGGAAAGGGCACGAGCAGTACTTC.

The chain carries TRBV9 and TRBJ2-1, with D perhaps being TRBD1 or TRBD2 (6 bases each). Germline loops: CDR1 SGDLS, CDR2 YYNGEE. Trimming stripped 4 bases from V and 3 bases from J, with 14 bases between. The CDR3 loop spans 15 amino acids. CDR3 residues: CASSPPGAFYNEQFF. CDR3 bases: TGTGCCAGCAGCCCCCCGGGGGCATTCTACAATGAGCAGTTCTTC.

The rearrangement links TRBV4-3 to TRBJ1-3; 9 bases line up with TRBD1. The CDR3 has 19 residues. V shed 0 bases and J 3 bases; nucleotides not matched to a gene: 12. In germline, CDR1 is LGHNA, CDR2 YSLEER. CDR3 protein: CASSQDIGTGNPGGNTIYF. Written as DNA, the CDR3 is TGCGCCAGCAGCCAAGATATTGGGACAGGGAACCCTGGTGGAAACACCATATATTTT.

The V gene is TRBV15, the J gene TRBJ1-4, with D perhaps matching TRBD1 (5 bases). Trimming took 1 base from V and 8 from J, leaving 11 bases between them. The CDR3 totals 14 residues. Germline V gene data show CDR1 as LNHNV and CDR2 as YYDKDF (reference sequence). The CDR3 sequence is CATSRVRGGEKLFF. Here the CDR3 DNA reads TGTGCCACCAGCAGAGTCCGGGGCGGGGAAAAACTGTTTTTT.

This chain uses TRBV5-6 with TRBJ2-7; tentatively, D is TRBD1 or TRBD2 (6 bases each). The CDR3 is 14 residues long. Trimming stripped 3 bases from V and 0 bases from J, with 10 bases between. Germline V gene lookup returns CDR1 SGHDT and CDR2 YYEEEE. The CDR3 protein is CASSWRDISYEQYF. CDR3 nucleotides: TGTGCCAGCAGCTGGAGGGACATCTCCTACGAGCAGTACTTC.

The V call is TRBV7-3, the J call TRBJ2-7, with 7 positions matching TRBD2. Losses at the gene ends were 8 bases for V and 4 bases for J; bases not matched to a gene: 14. There are 15 residues in the CDR3. CDR1 SGHTA and CDR2 FQGTGA come from the germline V gene. CDR3 residues: CASSPSGGRTYEQYF. The DNA for the CDR3 is TGTGCCAGCTCACCTTCCGGCGGGAGAACGTACGAGCAGTACTTC.